The 16 T cell receptor beta chains in this list originate from one sample, sequenced in a study of shared clonotypes between healthy human individuals. TCRdb's copy holds only in-frame clones and misses some; the assay was immunoSEQ multiplex PCR. The sample lists about 2.3 million clones, approximately 95% seen once, with roughly 0.36% in the top ten. What was sequenced was naive CD4+ T cells from PBMCs. Subset indicated: CD45RA+ positively selected. Every receptor here comes from a man aged 18 to 29 in good health. Some clones in this sample may be carry-over from other donors' samples.

The rearrangement links TRBV5-6 to TRBJ2-7, with 13 bases lining up with TRBD2. Germline CDR1 is SGHDT and CDR2 is YYEEEE. The CDR3 consists of 15 residues. V shed 0 bases, J shed 7 bases, and the junction held 4 bases outside the gene matches. CDR3 sequence (DNA): TGTGCCAGCAGCTTGGTAGGACTAGCGGGAGAGGAGCAGTACTTC. Protein: CASSLVGLAGEEQYF.

The chain is built from TRBV28 and TRBJ2-7; 7 bases match TRBD1. Germline V gives CDR1 MDHEN, CDR2 SYDVKM. V lost 8 bases, J lost 0 bases, and 7 bases stayed unmatched. This CDR3 comprises 14 residues. As DNA, the CDR3 is TGTGCCAGCTCTCCGGGACAGCACTCCTACGAGCAGTACTTC. Residues: CASSPGQHSYEQYF.

The CDR3 protein is CASRPSSGSRGTQYF. The DNA for the CDR3 is TGTGCCAGCAGACCGTCTAGCGGGAGTAGGGGGACGCAGTATTTT. V gene TRBV28 combines with J gene TRBJ2-3, with TRBD2 identical over 10 bases. V shed 6 bases, J shed 9 bases, and the junction held 12 bases outside the gene matches. The germline V gene has CDR1 MDHEN and CDR2 SYDVKM. The CDR3 length is 15 residues.

The V call is TRBV7-7, the J call TRBJ2-7, with 9 bases aligning to TRBD2. Germline loops: CDR1 SSHAT, CDR2 FNYEAQ (reference sequence). This CDR3 spans 15 amino acids. J lost 6 bases, V lost 5 bases, and 11 bases had no gene match. The CDR3 region is CASSIGLAPLGEQYF. CDR3 bases: TGTGCCAGCAGCATCGGACTAGCGCCGTTGGGCGAGCAGTACTTC.

This CDR3 reads CASSSTAGQGGEQYF. Written as DNA, the CDR3 is TGTGCCAGCAGTTCCACCGCCGGGCAGGGGGGTGAGCAGTACTTC. The chain links TRBV2 to TRBJ2-7; tentative D call: TRBD1 (7 bases). The CDR3 runs to 15 residues. Trimming removed 5 bases at V and 7 bases at J, with 21 bases between. From germline, CDR1 is SNHLY and CDR2 FYNNEI.

The V call is TRBV30, the J call TRBJ1-4, with 7 bases identical to TRBD1. Germline loops: CDR1 GTSNPN, CDR2 SVGIG (reference sequence). The V and J ends lost 7 bases and 2 bases, in that order; junction bases with no gene match: 10. The CDR3 runs to 15 residues. CDR3 DNA sequence: TGTGCCTACTCAAGGGGGCTAGGGACTAATGAAAAACTGTTTTTT. It yields the protein CAYSRGLGTNEKLFF.

The chain is built from TRBV27 and TRBJ2-1; weak D call: TRBD2 (5 bases). CDR1 and CDR2 from the germline V gene are MNHEY and SMNVEV (reference sequence). The CDR3 runs 14 residues. Trimming cost V 7 bases and J 4 bases, with 14 bases left between them. CDR3 DNA sequence: TGTGCCAGCAAGGGCCGCGGGCCTTACAATGAGCAGTTCTTC. Translation gives CASKGRGPYNEQFF.

V and J are TRBV6-4 and TRBJ2-3; TRBD2 might be the D (5 bases). With 2 bases removed from V and 10 bases from J, the gap between germline ends came to 13 bases. Germline CDR1 and CDR2: MRHNA and SNTAGT. There are 13 residues in the CDR3. CDR3 coding DNA: TGTGCCAGCAGTGACGGAGGTCTGCCAGCGCAGTATTTT. This sequence encodes CASSDGGLPAQYF.

The chain links TRBV7-2 to TRBJ1-2, with a weak D call TRBD1 (5 bases). Deletions cut 5 bases from V and 3 bases from J, with 13 bases between. The CDR3 length is 14 residues. Germline CDR1 SGHTA, CDR2 FQGNSA. The CDR3: CASSTLRVDYGYTF. Here the CDR3 DNA reads TGTGCCAGCAGCACGCTCAGGGTTGACTATGGCTACACCTTC.

The genes are TRBV13 and TRBJ2-3; 12 positions match TRBD1. V lost 0 bases and J lost 6; bases outside the gene matches: 10. CDR1 is PRHDT and CDR2 is FYEKMQ in the germline V gene (reference sequence). The CDR3 consists of 18 residues. The CDR3 region is CASSLGPQGTGGMDTQYF. CDR3 coding DNA: TGTGCCAGCAGCTTAGGACCCCAGGGGACAGGGGGCATGGATACGCAGTATTTT.

V is TRBV5-1 and J is TRBJ2-1, with TRBD1 matching 9 bases. The trim removed 9 bases at V and 1 base at J, leaving 17 bases unmatched. CDR3 length: 18 amino acids. Germline V gene data show CDR1 as SGHRS and CDR2 as YFSETQ. CDR3 nucleotides: TGCGCCACCAGGACAGGGGACCGATCTAGCGTTTCCTACAATGAGCAGTTCTTC. This gives the protein CATRTGDRSSVSYNEQFF.

This clone was seen a single time. The chain carries TRBV4-1 and TRBJ1-5; possibly TRBD1 for D (5 bases). The ends were cut back, 0 bases at V and 6 bases at J, with 15 bases in the middle. The CDR3 length is 16 residues. Germline V gives CDR1 MGHRA, CDR2 YSYEKL. CDR3 loop: CASSQDPAGRGQPQHF. The DNA for the CDR3 is TGCGCCAGCAGCCAAGACCCCGCGGGAAGGGGTCAGCCCCAGCATTTT.

This clone was recorded only once. The sample contains more than one DNA sequence encoding this CDR3. V and J are TRBV9 and TRBJ1-5; no reliable D call. This CDR3 is built from 13 residues. Trimming shortened V by 0 bases and J by 5 bases, and 6 bases separated the two germline ends. Looked up from germline, CDR1 is SGDLS and CDR2 is YYNGEE. This chain's CDR3 is CASSVDVDQPQHF. The CDR3 nucleotides read TGTGCCAGCAGCGTAGACGTCGATCAGCCCCAGCATTTT.

CDR3 bases: TGTGCCAGCACGGGCAGATACAATGAGCAGTTCTTC. As protein: CASTGRYNEQFF. The rearrangement joins TRBV6-1 to TRBJ2-1; D is ambiguous. Germline CDR1 reads MNHNS; CDR2 reads SASEGT. V was pared by 7 bases and J by 4 bases, with 8 bases between. This CDR3 has 12 amino acids.

This clone was counted once. The chain joins TRBV27 to TRBJ2-1, with D unclear. CDR3 length equals 16 residues. Between the trimmed V and J ends, which lost 5 bases and 1 base, there was a span of 15 bases. Germline V gene sequence: CDR1 MNHEY, CDR2 SMNVEV (reference sequence). The CDR3, as DNA: TGTGCCAGCAGTGTACAGCTTCGGTTTTCCTACAATGAGCAGTTCTTC. It encodes CASSVQLRFSYNEQFF.

This chain joins TRBV12-2 and TRBJ1-2. TRBV12-2 is tagged as a pseudogene. The CDR3 extends over 13 amino acids. CDR3 protein: CASRLREKNGYTF. The CDR3 region has the DNA TGTGCAAGTCGCTTACGGGAAAAGAATGGCTACACCTTC.